This is a list of T cell receptor beta chains from one sample in a study of blood T cell repertoires in COVID-19. Sequencing was performed with immunoSEQ multiplex PCR; in TCRdb, only in-frame clones are kept and a portion is missing. Among about 290,000 clones listed, around four fifths were seen once. The sample taken for sequencing was peripheral blood. The receptors were sampled from a woman aged 45-59 years with active or convalescent COVID-19. Each CDR3 is given without its conserved first and last residue.

v_gene: TRBV5-1; CDR3aa: ASSLLAGQDASYEQY
v_gene: TRBV24-1; CDR3aa: ATSDSRAGGYNEQF
v_gene: TRBV28; CDR3aa: ASSFGLTPD
v_gene: TRBV6-5; CDR3aa: AGKTSGRTNEQF
v_gene: TRBV10-3; CDR3aa: AISESSGTSGQNIQY
v_gene: TRBV19; CDR3aa: ASSVDTFNTGELF
v_gene: TRBV5-1; CDR3aa: ASSGLAGGKETQY
v_gene: TRBV5-1; CDR3aa: ASSFAEPNSGEQF
v_gene: TRBV6-4; CDR3aa: ASSTRRRKTHGYT
v_gene: TRBV3-1/TRBV3-2; CDR3aa: ASSQDLASSYEQY
v_gene: TRBV7-6; CDR3aa: ASSLVAGGITDTQY
v_gene: TRBV28; CDR3aa: ASSLWQRTSSYEQY
v_gene: TRBV18; CDR3aa: ASSPSSGTGNEQF
v_gene: TRBV24-1; CDR3aa: ATSDSGRGLTGELF